This TCR beta chain came from a study of identical twins. There were only healthy Caucasians among the donors. TCRdb independently ran MiXCR on the 5' RACE reads; one entry per CDR3 protein. The sample lists 1.5 million or so distinct CDR3 sequences, around 33% occurring once. The sequence came from a newborn girl in good health. Sequenced input: cord blood.

The CDR3 DNA follows: TGTGCCATCAGTCGGGACAGGGGAATCCTTTATTCACCCCTCCACTTT. This encodes CAISRDRGILYSPLHF. The chain joins TRBV10-3 to TRBJ1-6, with 10 positions matching TRBD1. J gave up 8 bases and V 5 bases, and 9 bases lay outside the gene matches. Germline V CDR1 and CDR2: ENHRY, SYGVKD. The CDR3 has 16 residues.